The next 10 T cell receptor beta chains were all read from a single sample in a study of CD8+ T cells in alopecia areata. Treatment of the sample: oral pan-JAK inhibitor, 5-10 mg twice daily. Isolated RNA was reverse transcribed into cDNA used as the sequencing template. Some clones are missing from TCRdb's copy, which holds only in-frame ones; the method was immunoSEQ multiplex PCR. The sample carries 100,000 to 150,000 clones, about 59% recorded once. The material sequenced was CD4+ T cells sorted from blood, taken at week 4, from a patient treated with tofacitinib. The receptor source for this set is a human donor with alopecia areata.

The gene calls are TRBV6-5 and TRBJ2-7; 7 bases align to TRBD1. CDR1 and CDR2 from the germline V gene are MNHEY and SVGAGI. The CDR3 is 14 amino acids. The V and J ends lost 2 bases and 6 bases, in that order; junction bases with no gene match: 7. The CDR3, as DNA: TGTGCCAGCAGTTACGACAGGGAGAAAGGCGAGCAGTACTTC. Translated: CASSYDREKGEQYF.

This clone came up a few times. The rearrangement uses TRBV2 and TRBJ1-2; no reliable D call. CDR3 size: 13 residues. The V end lost 2 bases, the J end lost 6 bases, and 10 bases lay between the germline ends. Germline V gene data show CDR1 as SNHLY and CDR2 as FYNNEI. The CDR3 sequence is CASSELLGNGYTF. In nucleotides, the CDR3 is TGTGCCAGCAGTGAACTACTGGGGAATGGCTACACCTTC.

This clone was found once. This rearrangement joins TRBV29-1 to TRBJ1-5; D possibly corresponds to TRBD1 (5 bases). The CDR3 loop spans 13 amino acids. V was shortened by 4 bases and J by 5 bases, with 12 bases between the two germline ends. Germline V lookup: CDR1 SQVTM, CDR2 ANQGSEA. The CDR3 region is CSVGKGRHQPQHF. DNA of the CDR3: TGCAGCGTTGGTAAGGGGCGGCATCAGCCCCAGCATTTT.

This clone has more than one count but fewer than ten. The chain links TRBV28 to TRBJ2-7; 9 bases are shared with TRBD2. Germline CDR1 reads MDHEN; CDR2 reads SYDVKM. The CDR3 loop spans 13 amino acids. With 6 bases clipped from V and 3 bases from J, the junction kept 3 bases outside the gene matches. The CDR3 loop reads CASRIAGDYEQYF. In nucleotides, the CDR3 is TGTGCCAGCAGAATAGCGGGAGACTACGAGCAGTACTTC.

The CDR3 DNA is TGTGCCAGCTCGCACCGGGACAGGGGGTCCTATAATTCACCCCTCCACTTT. Translation gives CASSHRDRGSYNSPLHF. The chain is built from TRBV18 and TRBJ1-6; 11 nucleotides agree with TRBD1. The CDR3 contains 17 residues. CDR1 and CDR2 (germline): KGHSH, LQKENI. V dropped 6 bases and J dropped 1; count of bases not matched to a gene: 5.

The chain recombines TRBV6-5 with TRBJ2-3, with a tentative D call TRBD2 (5 bases). This CDR3 spans 16 amino acids. Germline CDR1 reads MNHEY; CDR2 reads SVGAGI. Trimming cost V 2 bases and J 2 bases, with 14 bases left between them. In nucleotides, the CDR3 is TGTGCCAGCAGTTACCGGAAGGCGGGTCTCACAGATACGCAGTATTTT. Its translation: CASSYRKAGLTDTQYF.

CDR3 coding DNA: TGCAGCGTTGTAAGCATCTACGAGCAGTACTTC. It is translated as CSVVSIYEQYF. The chain recombines TRBV29-1 with TRBJ2-7; D remains ambiguous. The CDR3 has 11 amino acids. Trimming removed 4 bases from V and 3 bases from J, with 7 bases in between. Germline CDR1 and CDR2: SQVTM and ANQGSEA.

V is TRBV19 and J is TRBJ1-1; possible D gene TRBD1, 6 bases. V lost 3 bases to trimming and J lost 3 bases, with 14 bases between them. The germline V gene has CDR1 LNHDA and CDR2 SQIVND (reference sequence). The CDR3 totals 15 residues. CDR3 in amino acids: CASSIRDRSYTEAFF. In DNA form, the CDR3 reads TGTGCCAGTAGTATCCGAGACAGGTCCTACACTGAAGCTTTCTTT. Using reference TRBV19 and TRBJ1-1 for the parts outside the CDR3, the full variable domain is DGGITQSPKYLFRKEGQNVTLSCEQNLNHDAMYWYRQDPGQGLRLIYYSQIVNDFQKGDIAEGYSVSREKKESFPLTVTSAQKNPTAFYLCASSIRDRSYTEAFFGQGTRLTVV.

The chain uses TRBV7-9 and TRBJ2-5, with TRBD2 matching 7 bases. There are 15 residues in the CDR3. V shed 3 bases and J 1 base; nucleotides not matched to a gene: 5. In germline, CDR1 is SEHNR, CDR2 FQNEAQ (reference sequence). The CDR3 nucleotides read TGTGCCAGCAGCTTGCGGGGGACCCTCCAAGAGACCCAGTACTTC. Protein: CASSLRGTLQETQYF.

This clone was observed a few times. The V and J genes are TRBV7-2 and TRBJ2-4, with 7 nucleotides matching TRBD2. There are 17 residues in the CDR3. Germline assignment: CDR1 SGHTA and CDR2 FQGNSA. V gave up 2 bases and J gave up 3 bases; unmatched junction bases: 10. The CDR3 DNA is TGTGCCAGCAGCTTATTACCCGGGACTACATTCAAAAACATTCAGTACTTC. It yields the protein CASSLLPGTTFKNIQYF.